Listed here is a single TCR beta chain. How the authors handled the data: Reference gene primer amplification yielded estimated nucleated cell counts. Sequencing was performed with immunoSEQ multiplex PCR; in TCRdb, only in-frame clones are kept and a portion is missing. The V and J calls and clone size were taken over from that table, and D and trimming were inferred from the DNA. Altogether 200,000 to 250,000 clones are present, approximately 80% being singletons, with the ten largest covering roughly 7%. The data belong to a study of blood T cell repertoires in COVID-19. About the study: Acute-phase and convalescent COVID-19 samples originated in the United States, Italy and Spain. T cells, B-cell-depleted T cells, or PBMCs supplied cDNA or gDNA.

Germline CDR1 and CDR2: SNHLY and FYNNEI. V lost 11 bases, J lost 3 bases, and 11 bases stayed unmatched. The CDR3 sequence is 15 residues long. This TCR was sampled from a woman of 80 years or more with COVID-19, enrolled during active disease. The V and J genes are TRBV2 and TRBJ2-4, with 9 bases matching TRBD1. The specimen was peripheral blood. CDR3 amino acids: CAGKGQGGGKNIQYF. DNA of the CDR3: TGTGCCGGCAAGGGACAGGGAGGAGGCAAAAACATTCAGTACTTC.